The T cell receptor (beta chain) described here comes from a study of blood T cell repertoires in COVID-19. Study background: Collection of acute and convalescent COVID-19 samples took place in the United States, Italy and Spain.

Method: immunoSEQ multiplex PCR; TCRdb's copy keeps in-frame clones and lacks some. The sample has 250,000 or so clones, approximately 84% seen once; the top ten hold roughly 3.2%. Trimming shortened V by 2 bases and J by 0 bases, and 7 bases separated the two germline ends. CDR1 and CDR2 from the germline V gene are GTSNPN and SVGIG (reference sequence). This CDR3 has 14 amino acids. Participant ages covered roughly 18 to 90 years across approximately 25 US areas. The sequence was collected from a man over 45 who had recovered from COVID-19. The chain has TRBV30 and TRBJ2-2; possible D gene TRBD1, 6 bases. Sample: PBMCs or T cells enriched from blood (not recorded which). Here the CDR3 reads CAWSRQANTGELFF. CDR3 nucleotides: TGTGCCTGGAGTCGACAGGCGAACACCGGGGAGCTGTTTTTT.